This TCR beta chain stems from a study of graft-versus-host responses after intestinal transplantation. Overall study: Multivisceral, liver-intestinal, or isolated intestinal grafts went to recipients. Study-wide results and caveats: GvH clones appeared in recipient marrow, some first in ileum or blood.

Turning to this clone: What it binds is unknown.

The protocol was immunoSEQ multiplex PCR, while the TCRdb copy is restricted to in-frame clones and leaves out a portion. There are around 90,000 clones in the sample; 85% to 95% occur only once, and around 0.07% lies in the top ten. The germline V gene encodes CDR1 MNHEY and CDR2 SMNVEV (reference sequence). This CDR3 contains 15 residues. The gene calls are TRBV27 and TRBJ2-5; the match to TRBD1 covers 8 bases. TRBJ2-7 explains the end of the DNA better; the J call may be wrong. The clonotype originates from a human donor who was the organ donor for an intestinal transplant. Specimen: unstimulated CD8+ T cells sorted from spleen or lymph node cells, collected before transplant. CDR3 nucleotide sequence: TGTGCCAGCACCCCCTTGGGGACAGGAGGTTACGAGCAGTACTTC. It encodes CASTPLGTGGYEQYF.